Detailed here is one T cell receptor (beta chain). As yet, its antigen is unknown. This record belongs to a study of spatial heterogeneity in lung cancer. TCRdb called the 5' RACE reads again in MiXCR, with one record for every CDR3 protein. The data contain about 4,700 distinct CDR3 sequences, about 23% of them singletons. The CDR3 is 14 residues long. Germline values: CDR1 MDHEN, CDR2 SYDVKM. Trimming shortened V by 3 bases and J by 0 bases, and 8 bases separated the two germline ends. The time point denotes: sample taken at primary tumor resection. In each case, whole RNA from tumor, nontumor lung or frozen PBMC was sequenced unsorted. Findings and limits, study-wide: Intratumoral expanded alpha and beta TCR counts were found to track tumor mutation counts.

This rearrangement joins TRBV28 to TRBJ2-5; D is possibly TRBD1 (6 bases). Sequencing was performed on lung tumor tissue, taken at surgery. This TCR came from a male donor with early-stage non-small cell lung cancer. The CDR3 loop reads CASSFRQDQETQYF. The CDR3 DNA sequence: TGTGCCAGCAGTTTTAGACAGGACCAAGAGACCCAGTACTTC. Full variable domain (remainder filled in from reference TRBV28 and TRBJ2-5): DVKVTQSSRYLVKRTGEKVFLECVQDMDHENMFWYRQDPGLGLRLIYFSYDVKMKEKGDIPEGYSVSREKKERFSLILESASTNQTSMYLCASSFRQDQETQYFGPGTRLLVL.